This T cell receptor (beta chain) was recovered during a study of cytotoxic CD8 clonotypes in ibrutinib-treated CLL. At the level of the study: Mean per-sample yields comprised roughly 280,000 productive templates and tens of thousands of productive rearrangements. Whole-study findings and limits: Circulating CD8+ T-cell counts were tracked by baseline clonality, which exceeded that of age-matched healthy donors.

V lost 7 bases to trimming and J lost 7 bases, with 22 bases between them. This CDR3 is built from 16 residues. The germline V gene has CDR1 SNHLY and CDR2 FYNNEI. Remarks on this clone: Its antigen is undetermined.

Investigators sought sequencing depths of between 1 in 200,000 and 1 in 1 million T cells. Sequencing used immunoSEQ multiplex PCR; TCRdb keeps in-frame clones, though not all of them. The sample holds approximately 70,000 clones, 90% seen once. The sequence derives from a human donor with chronic lymphocytic leukemia. The sequencing used PBMCs, collected after 12 months of ibrutinib treatment. The chain recombines TRBV2 with TRBJ1-4, with D tentatively TRBD1 (6 bases). CDR3 in amino acids: CASIPGGTRHSEKLFF. The CDR3 region has the DNA TGTGCCAGCATCCCTGGGGGCACAAGGCACAGTGAAAAACTGTTTTTT.